These T cell receptor beta chains were read from a single sample in a study of T cell responses to AZD1222 COVID-19 vaccine. Only in-frame clones appear in the TCRdb table, and some are missing; sequencing was by immunoSEQ multiplex PCR. This repertoire shows 90,000 to 150,000 clones, about 83% found once; its top ten account for roughly 12%. This material consisted of peripheral blood, taken on day 0 of AZD1222 vaccination. These receptor sequences come from an adult in good health. Both conserved end residues are trimmed from each CDR3.

v_gene,CDR3aa
TRBV15,ATSKGDRAFNQPQH
TRBV30,AWSGEPGRRGSGNTIY
TRBV27,ASSLGTSGRARGTDTQY
TRBV5-4,ASSPGGFGETQY
TRBV9,ASSGTGTGSYEQY
TRBV5-6,ASSSGVGPRVNEKLF
TRBV10-1,ATKGTSGSEGTAAKNIQY
TRBV12-3/TRBV12-4,ASSEDRFGYT
TRBV5-4,ASSLGLSTDTQY
TRBV28,ASSLFPWRGNNEQF
TRBV14,ASSQGIPYEQY
TRBV3-1/TRBV3-2,ASSHDDRDYGYT
TRBV9,ASSVRGVDEQF
TRBV6-1,ASTQGRVNTGELF
TRBV28,ASSLDRGTYGYT
TRBV18,ASSATGGSSYNSPLH
TRBV28,ASRRTREF
TRBV28,ASSLLARTGPLSPDTQY
TRBV11-1,ASSLALGGFEQF
TRBV29-1,SVARLAGDYEQY
TRBV3-1/TRBV3-2,ASSQGTPTPTDTQY
TRBV29-1,SVGAGAFQPQH
TRBV7-7,ASISLGREKLF
TRBV10-3,AFGGGWNTEAF
TRBV5-1,ASSLEFGTDYNEQF
TRBV18,ASSPRPSGSSYEQY
TRBV3-1/TRBV3-2,ASSPGRSYGYT
TRBV11-2,ASSPRMNNSPLH
TRBV19,ASNSPTGNTDTQY